These 6 T cell receptor beta chains came from one sample sequenced in a study of cytomegalovirus exposure and HLA in healthy donors. This PCR relied on a set of 60 Vbeta primers and 13 Jbeta primers. Measured with immunoSEQ multiplex PCR; TCRdb has only the in-frame clones, and not every one. The table records some 120,000 clones, approximately 15% of them present only once. Sequences were obtained from PBMCs. Receptors originate from a woman between 18 and 29 years old in good health and CMV-seronegative.

This rearrangement joins TRBV2 to TRBJ2-5; TRBD2 matches at 10 bases. The trim removed 4 bases at V and 4 bases at J, leaving 6 bases unmatched. Germline CDR1 and CDR2: SNHLY and FYNNEI. This CDR3 has 15 amino acids. CDR3 residues: CASSAASGGRETQYF. The CDR3 DNA sequence: TGTGCCAGCAGTGCGGCTAGCGGGGGAAGAGAGACCCAGTACTTC.

This clone was picked up a small number of times. The CDR3 DNA is TGTGCCAGCAGCGCGGGACAGGTCCCCTACGAGCAGTACTTC. As protein: CASSAGQVPYEQYF. The gene calls are TRBV9 and TRBJ2-7; TRBD1 agrees at 8 bases. The V gene's germline CDR1 is SGDLS and CDR2 YYNGEE. The junction had 4 bases not matched to a gene; V was cut back by 3 bases and J by 2 bases. The CDR3 runs 14 residues.

The chain has TRBV9 and TRBJ1-2; possibly TRBD1 for D (5 bases). The germline V and J ends were trimmed by 3 bases and 2 bases, with 14 bases remaining between them. The CDR3 spans 15 residues. Germline lookup yields CDR1 SGDLS and CDR2 YYNGEE. This chain's CDR3 is CASSGGGAPNYGYTF. The CDR3 region has the DNA TGTGCCAGCAGCGGGGGAGGGGCCCCGAACTATGGCTACACCTTC.

This chain connects TRBV28 to TRBJ2-2, with a weak D call TRBD1 (6 bases). Trimming took 4 bases from V and 1 from J, leaving 16 bases between them. CDR1 and CDR2 from the germline V gene are MDHEN and SYDVKM. CDR3 size: 17 residues. The DNA of the CDR3 is TGTGCCAGCAGTTCCCCGCTTCGCAGGGGGAACACCGGGGAGCTGTTTTTT. The encoded protein is CASSSPLRRGNTGELFF.

This chain uses TRBV5-1 with TRBJ2-4, with 10 positions matching TRBD2. The CDR3 runs 15 residues. V gave up 3 bases and J gave up 6 bases; unmatched junction bases: 6. Per germline, CDR1 SGHRS and CDR2 YFSETQ. The CDR3 reads CASSSGLADGNIQYF. DNA of the CDR3: TGCGCCAGCAGCTCTGGACTAGCGGATGGAAACATTCAGTACTTC.

The V gene is TRBV28, the J gene TRBJ1-2; D is possibly TRBD1 (6 bases). The length of the CDR3 is 16 residues. Germline lookup yields CDR1 MDHEN and CDR2 SYDVKM. The V end was cut by 7 bases, the J end by 1 base, with 19 bases between. Written as DNA, the CDR3 is TGTGCCAGCACCACCGGGGCAGGGGATGGTAACTATGGCTACACCTTC. This codes for CASTTGAGDGNYGYTF.